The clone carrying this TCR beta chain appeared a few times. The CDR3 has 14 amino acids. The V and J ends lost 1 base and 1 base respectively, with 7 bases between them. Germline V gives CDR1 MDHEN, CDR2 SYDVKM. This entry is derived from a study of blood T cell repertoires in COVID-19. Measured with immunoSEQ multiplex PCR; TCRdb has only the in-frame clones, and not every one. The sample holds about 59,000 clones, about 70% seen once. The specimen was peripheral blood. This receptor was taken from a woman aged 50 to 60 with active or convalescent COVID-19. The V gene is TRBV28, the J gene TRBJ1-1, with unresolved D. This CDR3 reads CASSLFRGNTEAFF. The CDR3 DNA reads TGTGCCAGCAGTTTATTCCGGGGGAACACTGAAGCTTTCTTT.